The 26 T cell receptor beta chains below come from one sample, sequenced in a study of beta chain features in type 1 diabetes. The investigators reverse transcribed all of the isolated RNA, so they sequenced expressed TCRB transcripts. TCRdb's table, derived via immunoSEQ multiplex PCR, lists solely in-frame clones and lacks some. The sample holds about 180,000 clones; approximately 13% are singletons and the top ten take 0.6% to 0.8%. The sequenced material came from central memory CD4+ T cells from blood. The receptors were sampled from a woman aged 18-30 years in good health.

The table lists this clone with a few counts. This sequence joins TRBV29-1 and TRBJ2-1, with TRBD2 matching 8 bases. The CDR3 is 13 residues long. V shed 6 bases and J 3 bases; nucleotides not matched to a gene: 4. CDR1 and CDR2 (germline): SQVTM, ANQGSEA. CDR3 nucleotides: TGCAGCGTGCCGACTAGCGTCTACAATGAGCAGTTCTTC. Translating gives CSVPTSVYNEQFF.

The V call is TRBV29-1, the J call TRBJ2-3; 8 bases are shared with TRBD2. The V gene's germline CDR1 is SQVTM and CDR2 ANQGSEA. Trimming took 7 bases from V and 5 from J; bases not matched to a gene: 11. This CDR3 has 14 amino acids. Here the CDR3 DNA reads TGCAGCGGAAAACGGGAGGGCAGGGGAGATACGCAGTATTTT. Translating gives CSGKREGRGDTQYF.

The chain combines TRBV4-1 with TRBJ2-1; 9 nucleotides match TRBD2. Germline V gene lookup returns CDR1 MGHRA and CDR2 YSYEKL. The CDR3 extends over 16 amino acids. Trimming took 0 bases from V and 5 from J; bases not matched to a gene: 5. CDR3 sequence: CASSQESGRNDNEQFF. The DNA for the CDR3 is TGCGCCAGCAGCCAAGAAAGCGGGAGGAATGACAATGAGCAGTTCTTC.

This clone was seen more than once but under ten times. Other nucleotide sequences in the sample specify the same CDR3. The V and J genes are TRBV6-5 and TRBJ2-7; 10 nucleotides align to TRBD1. This CDR3 region has 15 residues. V was pared by 6 bases and J by 4 bases, with 9 bases of the junction left unmatched. The germline CDR1 and CDR2 sequences are MNHEY and SVGAGI. The CDR3 DNA is TGTGCCAGCAGCTCGACCGGGACAGGGGTATACGAGCAGTACTTC. This codes for CASSSTGTGVYEQYF.

This clone has more than one count but fewer than ten. The V gene is TRBV2, the J gene TRBJ2-5; no definite D call. Trimming left V 7 bases short and J 5 bases short, with 20 bases between. CDR1 and CDR2 from the germline V gene are SNHLY and FYNNEI. This CDR3 comprises 15 residues. The chain's CDR3 is CASNGPAASLETQYF. The CDR3 DNA reads TGTGCCAGCAACGGTCCTGCGGCCTCCTTGGAGACCCAGTACTTC.

The chain employs TRBV29-1 and TRBJ2-7, with D perhaps matching TRBD1 (5 bases). V lost 6 bases, J lost 4 bases, and 22 bases lay in between. This CDR3 region has 15 residues. Germline V lookup: CDR1 SQVTM, CDR2 ANQGSEA. CDR3 amino acids: CSVRTGEGIAYEQYF. The CDR3 DNA follows: TGCAGCGTACGTACAGGTGAAGGAATTGCATACGAGCAGTACTTC.

This clone was counted between two and nine times. V usage is TRBV7-3 and J usage is TRBJ2-7, with D possibly being TRBD2 (5 bases). CDR3 length equals 15 residues. Germline CDR1 SGHTA, CDR2 FQGTGA. V dropped 5 bases and J dropped 5 bases, with 19 bases sitting between them. The CDR3 sequence: CASSPDSARSHEQYF. The DNA for the CDR3 is TGTGCCAGCAGCCCTGATAGCGCGAGATCCCACGAGCAGTACTTC.

A few counts support this clone. This chain connects TRBV28 to TRBJ1-2; TRBD1 matches at 9 bases. The V gene's germline CDR1 is MDHEN and CDR2 SYDVKM. This CDR3 is built from 13 residues. The V segment lost 6 bases and the J segment 2 bases; nucleotides outside the gene matches: 1. In nucleotides, the CDR3 is TGTGCCAGCAGCACAGGGGGCAACTATGGCTACACCTTC. Protein sequence: CASSTGGNYGYTF.

This clone was detected a few times. This rearrangement joins TRBV2 to TRBJ2-4; 9 bases match TRBD2. This CDR3 comprises 14 residues. V gave up 7 bases and J gave up 7 bases; unmatched junction bases: 8. Germline-derived CDR1 and CDR2 are SNHLY and FYNNEI. As DNA, the CDR3 is TGTGCCAGCATCGGAGCGGGAGGTGTCAACATTCAGTACTTC. Protein sequence: CASIGAGGVNIQYF. The variable domain in full, with the rest retrieved from reference TRBV2 and TRBJ2-4, is EPEVTQTPSHQVTQMGQEVILRCVPISNHLYFYWYRQILGQKVEFLVSFYNNEISEKSEIFDDQFSVERPDGSNFTLKIRSTKLEDSAMYFCASIGAGGVNIQYFGAGTRLSVL.

This clone has only a few counts. The chain links TRBV11-2 to TRBJ2-2; TRBD2 matches at 8 bases. Germline-derived CDR1 and CDR2 are SGHAT and FQNNGV. After removal of 8 bases from V and 3 bases from J, the junction contained 14 bases not matched to a gene. The CDR3 spans 17 residues. The CDR3: CASRHSLAGKHTGELFF. DNA for the CDR3: TGTGCCAGCCGCCATTCCCTAGCGGGCAAGCACACCGGGGAGCTGTTTTTT.

The chain combines TRBV5-1 with TRBJ2-6; a possible D gene is TRBD1 (5 bases). The ends were cut back, 0 bases at V and 0 bases at J, with 7 bases in the middle. The CDR3 covers 16 residues. Germline assignment: CDR1 SGHRS and CDR2 YFSETQ. The CDR3 spells CASSLGGISGANVLTF. Here the CDR3 DNA reads TGCGCCAGCAGCTTGGGGGGCATCTCTGGGGCCAACGTCCTGACTTTC.

The rearrangement joins TRBV30 to TRBJ2-7; a weak D match, TRBD1 (6 bases). V was cut by 2 bases and J by 0 bases, with 14 bases left in between. The CDR3 is made up of 15 amino acids. Germline-derived CDR1 and CDR2 are GTSNPN and SVGIG (reference sequence). For the CDR3, the DNA is TGTGCCTGGAGTCCCCTGACAGGCTACTCCTACGAGCAGTACTTC. Protein: CAWSPLTGYSYEQYF.

The gene calls are TRBV2 and TRBJ1-5; D is unclear. Trimming cost V 7 bases and J 5 bases, with 15 bases left between them. Germline CDR1 reads SNHLY; CDR2 reads FYNNEI. The CDR3 runs 14 residues. The CDR3 loop reads CASTGIIEDQPQHF. CDR3 coding DNA: TGTGCCAGCACGGGGATCATCGAGGATCAGCCCCAGCATTTT.

This chain uses TRBV15 with TRBJ2-2; D unresolved. CDR1 LNHNV and CDR2 YYDKDF come from the germline V gene (reference sequence). V lost 3 bases and J lost 4, with 15 bases in between. The CDR3 totals 16 residues. In DNA form, the CDR3 reads TGTGCCACCAGCAGGCCTCTCGCGCAATCCACCGGGGAGCTGTTTTTT. Encoded protein: CATSRPLAQSTGELFF.

A single count supports this clone. The chain uses TRBV18 and TRBJ2-1; 10 nucleotides agree with TRBD2. Per the germline V gene, CDR1 is KGHSH and CDR2 is LQKENI. This CDR3 contains 15 residues. With V trimmed by 2 bases and J by 9 bases, 7 bases remained unmatched. The CDR3 nucleotides read TGTGCCAGCTCACCAATCCGGACTAGCGGCGCTGAGCAGTTCTTC. Translating gives CASSPIRTSGAEQFF.

The sample holds a few counts of this clone. CDR3 residues: CASSSDMRNSPLHF. Written as DNA, the CDR3 is TGTGCCAGCAGCTCGGACATGCGCAATTCACCCCTCCACTTT. The rearrangement links TRBV7-9 to TRBJ1-6, with TRBD1 as a possible D gene (5 bases). The V end was cut by 4 bases, the J end by 7 bases, with 11 bases between. The length of the CDR3 is 14 residues. Per the germline V gene, CDR1 is SEHNR and CDR2 is FQNEAQ (reference sequence).

The gene calls are TRBV29-1 and TRBJ2-1; D is perhaps TRBD2 (5 bases). CDR1 SQVTM and CDR2 ANQGSEA come from the germline V gene. The CDR3 runs 14 residues. The ends were cut back, 4 bases at V and 2 bases at J, with 12 bases in the middle. The CDR3 nucleotides are TGCAGCGTTGGTAGGAGCGGAGCCTACAATGAGCAGTTCTTC. Its translation: CSVGRSGAYNEQFF.

In its sample, this clone was seen a few times. The rearrangement joins TRBV10-3 to TRBJ2-5; maybe TRBD2 (6 bases). Looked up from germline, CDR1 is ENHRY and CDR2 is SYGVKD. The V end was cut by 2 bases, the J end by 7 bases, with 20 bases between. CDR3 length: 16 amino acids. CDR3 bases: TGTGCCATCAGTGAGACCCAAGCGGGTCTGCCAGGGACCCAGTACTTC. Amino acids: CAISETQAGLPGTQYF.

This clone was observed a few times. This chain connects TRBV30 to TRBJ2-7; TRBD1 might be the D (5 bases). CDR3 length equals 12 residues. V gave up 1 base and J gave up 4 bases, with 8 bases separating them. Germline V gene data show CDR1 as GTSNPN and CDR2 as SVGIG (reference sequence). The CDR3 sequence: CAWSGQIYEQYF. CDR3 DNA sequence: TGTGCCTGGAGTGGACAGATTTACGAGCAGTACTTC.

In this sample, this clone turned up a few times. The chain links TRBV11-2 to TRBJ2-6; D not resolved. Germline CDR1 reads SGHAT; CDR2 reads FQNNGV. Trimming cost V 5 bases and J 0 bases, with 11 bases left between them. This CDR3 is 16 amino acids long. The CDR3 protein is CASSPPGYSGANVLTF. The DNA for the CDR3 is TGTGCCAGCAGCCCCCCGGGTTACTCTGGGGCCAACGTCCTGACTTTC.

This clone has only a few counts. This chain joins TRBV28 and TRBJ2-4; 7 bases are a match to TRBD2. Per the germline V gene, CDR1 is MDHEN and CDR2 is SYDVKM. This CDR3 contains 13 residues. V was pared by 8 bases and J by 7 bases, with 8 bases of the junction left unmatched. The CDR3 nucleotides are TGTGCCAGCGGGGAGGGCGGGACGAACATTCAGTACTTC. This sequence encodes CASGEGGTNIQYF.

V gene TRBV7-9 combines with J gene TRBJ1-3; 9 nucleotides line up with TRBD1. V was clipped by 2 bases and J by 5 bases; unmatched bases: 4. There are 15 residues in the CDR3. Germline-derived CDR1 and CDR2 are SEHNR and FQNEAQ (reference sequence). CDR3 in amino acids: CASSLWTGERNTIYF. CDR3 bases: TGTGCCAGCAGCTTATGGACAGGGGAAAGAAACACCATATATTTT.

This clone was seen only a few times. V is TRBV18 and J is TRBJ1-2, with D perhaps TRBD1 (5 bases). CDR1 is KGHSH and CDR2 is LQKENI in the germline V gene. The V end lost 2 bases, the J end lost 5 bases, and 9 bases lay between the germline ends. The CDR3 totals 13 residues. The CDR3 sequence: CASSPGGEYGYTF. CDR3 DNA sequence: TGTGCCAGCTCACCAGGGGGGGAGTATGGCTACACCTTC.

This clone was counted a few times. The chain combines TRBV7-2 with TRBJ2-7, with D possibly matching TRBD2 (6 bases). Germline CDR1 and CDR2: SGHTA and FQGNSA. The CDR3 sequence is 15 residues long. Deletions cut 5 bases from V and 3 bases from J, with 17 bases between. The CDR3 nucleotides read TGTGCCAGCAGCGTGGGGTGGGGGGAAGTCTACGAGCAGTACTTC. This sequence encodes CASSVGWGEVYEQYF. Looking up the rest from reference TRBV7-2 and TRBJ2-7 gives the full variable domain: GAGVSQSPSNKVTEKGKDVELRCDPISGHTALYWYRQSLGQGLEFLIYFQGNSAPDKSGLPSDRFSAERTGGSVSTLTIQRTQQEDSAVYLCASSVGWGEVYEQYFGPGTRLTVT.

In this sample, this clone turned up a few times. V usage is TRBV29-1 and J usage is TRBJ2-7; the match to TRBD2 covers 7 bases. With 8 bases clipped from V and 7 bases from J, the junction kept 14 bases outside the gene matches. CDR3 length: 13 amino acids. The germline CDR1 and CDR2 sequences are SQVTM and ANQGSEA. CDR3 sequence reads: CSFTPRLAGEQYF. The CDR3 bases are TGCAGCTTCACGCCCCGACTAGCCGGGGAGCAGTACTTC.

The table lists this clone with a few counts. This chain uses TRBV27 with TRBJ2-6, with 8 bases that match TRBD1. After removal of 7 bases from V and 0 bases from J, the junction contained 5 bases not matched to a gene. CDR3 size: 16 residues. Per the germline V gene, CDR1 is MNHEY and CDR2 is SMNVEV (reference sequence). CDR3 sequence (DNA): TGTGCCAGCAAGGGGGACAGGAGCTCTGGGGCCAACGTCCTGACTTTC. Its translation: CASKGDRSSGANVLTF.